These T cell receptor beta chains were read from a single sample in a study of OX40 agonist ivuxolimab in advanced cancers. Data came from immunoSEQ multiplex PCR; TCRdb stores just in-frame clones and leaves some out. Found here are around 77,000 clones, just over 90% of them singletons; the top ten hold about 5.5%. The sample was CD4+ or CD8+ T cells sorted from blood, taken in a trial of the OX40 agonist ivuxolimab. Every receptor here comes from an adult with an advanced solid tumor such as melanoma, head and neck, liver or kidney cancer. CDR3s include the opening cysteine and the closing phenylalanine or tryptophan. D genes are given only for firm matches. A row's size may be missing; if present it is once, few, many or a size class.

>TRBV19|14|NA|TRBJ2-1|NA
CASNDSPISNEQFF
TGTGCCAGTAACGATTCACCTATTTCCAATGAGCAGTTCTTC
>TRBV19|17|NA|TRBJ1-1|NA
CASSEGWVLAKNTEAFF
TGTGCCAGTAGTGAAGGCTGGGTACTGGCGAAGAACACTGAAGCTTTCTTT
>TRBV7-8|14|NA|TRBJ1-1|NA
CASSLGWRNTEAFF
TGTGCCAGCAGCTTAGGTTGGAGGAACACTGAAGCTTTCTTT
>TRBV6-6|16|NA|TRBJ2-7|NA
CASSYRMSGDKGEQYF
TGTGCCAGCAGTTACAGAATGTCAGGGGACAAGGGTGAGCAGTACTTC
>TRBV30|12|TRBD2|TRBJ2-3|NA
CAWSVAGDTQYF
TGTGCCTGGAGCGTAGCGGGAGATACGCAGTATTTT
>TRBV5-6|13|NA|TRBJ2-7|NA
CASTLSLAYEQYF
TGTGCCAGCACCCTTTCCTTAGCCTACGAGCAGTACTTC
>TRBV9|15|TRBD1|TRBJ2-1|NA
CASSADRGLYNEQFF
TGTGCCAGCAGCGCAGACAGGGGGCTCTACAATGAGCAGTTCTTC
>TRBV5-4|14|NA|TRBJ2-7|NA
CASSPRVSSYEQYF
TGTGCCAGCAGCCCCAGGGTCAGCTCCTACGAGCAGTACTTC
>TRBV5-1|15|TRBD1|TRBJ2-5|NA
CASSLGQGAGETQYF
TGCGCCAGCAGCTTGGGACAGGGGGCGGGAGAGACCCAGTACTTC
>TRBV7-2|16|TRBD1|TRBJ2-1|NA
CASSLVGRGYYNEQFF
TGTGCCAGCAGCTTAGTTGGCAGGGGGTACTACAATGAGCAGTTCTTC
>TRBV4-3|15|NA|TRBJ1-5|NA
CASSQVVGPGEPQHF
TGCGCCAGCAGCCAAGTTGTAGGACCAGGGGAGCCCCAGCATTTT
>TRBV7-9|15|NA|TRBJ2-1|NA
CASSKAVGGHNEQFF
TGTGCCAGCAGCAAGGCCGTTGGGGGACACAATGAGCAGTTCTTC
>TRBV27|18|TRBD2|TRBJ2-5|NA
CASSDPTGAGGIGETQYF
TGTGCCAGCAGTGATCCCACGGGGGCGGGAGGCATAGGAGAGACCCAGTACTTC
>TRBV7-9|14|NA|TRBJ1-2|NA
CASSRHTFNYGYTF
TGTGCCAGCAGCCGACATACGTTTAACTATGGCTACACCTTC
>TRBV7-8|14|TRBD1|TRBJ1-5|NA
CASTHRGSNQPQHF
TGTGCCAGCACGCACAGGGGTAGCAATCAGCCCCAGCATTTT
>TRBV19|14|TRBD1|TRBJ1-1|NA
CASSWGQPNTEAFF
TGTGCCAGTAGTTGGGGACAGCCGAACACTGAAGCTTTCTTT
>TRBV5-6|12|NA|TRBJ1-1|NA
CASSLVGTEAFF
TGTGCCAGCAGCTTGGTGGGGACTGAAGCTTTCTTT
>TRBV30|15|TRBD2|TRBJ2-7|NA
CAWSVPRTSGYEQYF
TGTGCCTGGAGTGTACCCCGGACTAGCGGCTACGAGCAGTACTTC
>TRBV5-4|14|NA|TRBJ1-1|NA
CASSTSGTGIVAFF
TGTGCCAGCAGCACGAGCGGTACAGGGATCGTAGCTTTCTTT
>TRBV28|21|TRBD2|TRBJ2-7|NA
CASSSRGAYLGTSGKLYEQYF
TGTGCCAGCAGTTCTCGGGGCGCCTACCTCGGGACTAGCGGGAAACTTTACGAGCAGTACTTC
>TRBV4-1|17|NA|TRBJ1-1|NA
CASSQESGGRMNTEAFF
TGCGCCAGCAGCCAAGAAAGTGGGGGGCGTATGAACACTGAAGCTTTCTTT
>TRBV5-4|15|NA|TRBJ2-7|NA
CASSLAGPLPYEQYF
TGTGCCAGCAGCTTGGCGGGGCCCCTTCCCTACGAGCAGTACTTC
>TRBV27|15|NA|TRBJ1-2|NA
CASSLSGGGTYGYTF
TGTGCCAGCAGTTTATCGGGCGGGGGTACCTATGGCTACACCTTC
>TRBV28|15|NA|TRBJ1-5|NA
CASSAFRGSNQPQHF
TGTGCCAGCAGTGCCTTTAGGGGTAGTAATCAGCCCCAGCATTTT
>TRBV15|14|TRBD1|TRBJ2-3|NA
CATSRLGQADTQYF
TGTGCCACCAGCAGACTAGGACAGGCAGATACGCAGTATTTT
>TRBV7-8|15|NA|TRBJ2-3|NA
CASSFPPGTTDTQYF
TGTGCCAGCAGCTTCCCGCCGGGGACCACAGATACGCAGTATTTT
>TRBV19|15|TRBD2|TRBJ2-3|NA
CASNPSGEGTDTQYF
TGTGCCAGTAACCCCAGCGGGGAAGGCACAGATACGCAGTATTTT
>TRBV27|14|NA|TRBJ2-7|NA
CASSFVDNSYEQYF
TGTGCCAGCAGTTTTGTGGACAACTCCTACGAGCAGTACTTC
>TRBV11-2|16|NA|TRBJ1-5|NA
CASSLAGSLSNQPQHF
TGTGCCAGCAGCTTAGCTGGCAGTCTTAGCAATCAGCCCCAGCATTTT
>TRBV6-6|14|TRBD2|TRBJ2-5|NA
CASSYGLARETQYF
TGTGCCAGCAGTTACGGACTAGCCAGAGAGACCCAGTACTTC
>TRBV10-3|17|NA|TRBJ1-1|NA
CAISALGAGAMNTEAFF
TGTGCCATCAGTGCGCTGGGTGCAGGGGCCATGAACACTGAAGCTTTCTTT
>TRBV4-1|16|TRBD2|TRBJ2-7|NA
CASSRILAGGSYEQYF
TGCGCCAGCAGCCGCATACTAGCGGGAGGGTCCTACGAGCAGTACTTC
>TRBV7-8|12|NA|TRBJ2-7|NA
CASSPTTYEQYF
TGTGCCAGCAGCCCCACAACCTACGAGCAGTACTTC
>TRBV5-6|16|TRBD1|TRBJ1-6|NA
CASSLQGALLNSPLHF
TGTGCCAGCAGCCTACAGGGGGCCCTCTTAAATTCACCCCTCCACTTT
>TRBV7-6|12|TRBD1|TRBJ1-2|NA
CASSPGGYGYTF
TGTGCCAGCAGCCCAGGGGGCTATGGCTACACCTTC
>TRBV30|13|NA|TRBJ1-2|NA
CAWSVGYPSGYTF
TGTGCCTGGAGTGTAGGGTACCCATCGGGCTACACCTTC
>TRBV9|13|NA|TRBJ1-5|NA
CASGKVGNQPQHF
TGTGCCAGCGGAAAGGTGGGCAATCAGCCCCAGCATTTT
>TRBV18|15|TRBD1|TRBJ2-7|NA
CASSPKDRFPYEQYF
TGTGCCAGCTCACCTAAGGACAGGTTTCCCTACGAGCAGTACTTC
>TRBV7-9|15|NA|TRBJ2-3|NA
CASSKLVGRADTQYF
TGTGCCAGCAGCAAACTGGTAGGGAGAGCAGATACGCAGTATTTT
>TRBV6-1|16|NA|TRBJ1-5|NA
CASSERSVYSNQPQHF
TGTGCCAGCAGTGAAAGATCCGTTTATAGCAATCAGCCCCAGCATTTT
>TRBV7-8|17|TRBD2|TRBJ2-2|NA
CASSLNRLAENTGELFF
TGTGCCAGCAGCTTAAACCGACTAGCTGAAAACACCGGGGAGCTGTTTTTT
>TRBV7-2|15|TRBD2|TRBJ2-1|NA
CASSLEGLAGNEQFF
TGTGCCAGCAGCTTAGAGGGACTAGCCGGGAATGAGCAGTTCTTC
>TRBV7-9|16|TRBD1|TRBJ1-1|NA
CASSLGQGALLGEAFF
TGTGCCAGCAGCCTTGGACAGGGGGCGCTTTTGGGTGAAGCTTTCTTT
>TRBV30|13|NA|TRBJ1-5|few
CAWSVQGNQPQHF
TGTGCCTGGAGTGTACAGGGCAATCAGCCCCAGCATTTT
>TRBV9|16|NA|TRBJ1-1|NA
CASSVGSGTTNTEAFF
TGTGCCAGCAGCGTAGGATCTGGGACAACCAACACTGAAGCTTTCTTT
>TRBV7-8|13|NA|TRBJ2-7|NA
CASSLDYTYEQYF
TGTGCCAGCAGCTTAGACTATACCTACGAGCAGTACTTC
>TRBV19|12|NA|TRBJ2-3|NA
CASSVGVDTQYF
TGTGCCAGCTCGGTGGGGGTTGATACGCAGTATTTT
>TRBV4-3|17|TRBD2|TRBJ2-3|once
CASSQDRTSGGTDTQYF
TGCGCCAGCAGCCAAGATAGGACTAGCGGGGGCACAGATACGCAGTATTTT
>TRBV28|17|TRBD2|TRBJ2-1|NA
CASSLHQGTSGGNEQFF
TGTGCCAGCAGTCTGCATCAGGGGACTAGCGGAGGGAATGAGCAGTTCTTC
>TRBV27|15|NA|TRBJ2-1|once
CASSMDWSSYNEQFF
TGTGCCAGCAGTATGGACTGGAGCTCCTACAATGAGCAGTTCTTC